This T cell receptor (beta chain) was profiled in a study of cytomegalovirus exposure and HLA in healthy donors. Regarding the study as a whole: TCR association rates varied by HLA locus in a later analysis, with DRB1 highest and HLA-C lowest. Common viral pathogens seemed to be connected with several of the most significant clusters, according to a later analysis. Trimming of TCR beta V- and J-genes showed a link, identified in a later analysis, to a missense DCLRE1C variant. Near-uniform donor sequencing depth was presumed by presence/absence analyses.

On this clone itself: Antigen specificity is unknown.

It was with 60 Vbeta and 13 Jbeta primers that the PCR ran. TCRdb keeps only in-frame clones here, not all; method: immunoSEQ multiplex PCR. The sample lists about 120,000 clones, over 70% seen once, with 4% in the top ten. The source of this sequence is a man aged 18-30 years in good health and CMV-seropositive. The sequenced sample was PBMCs.

CDR3 sequence: CARSPSGDSGANVLTF. CDR3 DNA sequence: TGTGCCAGGAGCCCTAGCGGGGACTCTGGGGCCAACGTCCTGACTTTC. The chain employs TRBV7-2 and TRBJ2-6, with 9 bases fitting TRBD2. The V and J ends lost 9 bases and 0 bases, in that order; junction bases with no gene match: 6. CDR1 is SGHTA and CDR2 is FQGNSA in the germline V gene. The CDR3 extends over 16 amino acids.